The sequence of this T cell receptor (beta chain) was determined in a study of blood T cell repertoires in COVID-19. Study background: The samples span acute and convalescent COVID-19 from the United States, Italy and Spain.

The authors' processing: Reference gene primer amplification gave estimated nucleated cell counts. Sequencing used immunoSEQ multiplex PCR; TCRdb keeps in-frame clones, though not all of them. For V, J and clone size, that table is used; D and trimming come from the DNA. The repertoire includes some 190,000 clones, 80% of them detected once, and about 6.3% sits in the top ten. Germline CDR1 reads SGHKS; CDR2 reads YYEKEE (reference sequence). Trimming left V 5 bases short and J 6 bases short, with 12 bases between. The CDR3 length is 13 residues. The chain has TRBV5-5 and TRBJ2-1; no reliable D call. Sample: peripheral blood. This TCR was sampled from a man aged 55 to 70 with acute or convalescent COVID-19. This CDR3 reads CASSSLLANEQFF. The DNA of the CDR3 is TGTGCCAGCAGTTCTCTCTTAGCCAATGAGCAGTTCTTC.